Listed here is a single T cell receptor beta chain. Graft material was processed, releasing intraepithelial and lamina propria lymphocytes. The sample is drawn from a study of graft-versus-host responses after intestinal transplantation. In germline, CDR1 is PRHDT, CDR2 FYEKMQ (reference sequence). V was clipped by 0 bases and J by 6 bases; unmatched bases: 4. CDR3 size: 15 residues. Libraries were prepared by immunoSEQ multiplex PCR; TCRdb keeps only in-frame clonotypes and omits some of them. This sample carries more than 13,000 clones, under 70% of them seen once, and the ten largest clones take approximately 10%.

This material consisted of ileum tissue, taken 650 to 700 days after intestinal transplantation. The clonotype was recovered from a human patient who received an intestinal transplant, so some T cells may come from the graft donor. The J gene is TRBJ2-7, the V gene TRBV13; 11 nucleotides match TRBD2. For the CDR3, the DNA is TGTGCCAGCAGCTTAGGTCTAGCGGGGGGCCGCGAGCAGTACTTC. It specifies CASSLGLAGGREQYF.